This TCR beta chain was sequenced in a study of blood T cell repertoires in COVID-19. On the study more broadly: The study drew acute and convalescent COVID-19 samples from the United States, Italy and Spain. Nucleic acid was either cDNA or gDNA, and it came from T cells, B-cell-depleted T cells, or PBMCs.

Original processing notes: Reference gene primer amplification gave estimated nucleated cell counts. TCRdb's table, derived via immunoSEQ multiplex PCR, lists solely in-frame clones and lacks some. V and J calls and clone size come straight from that table; D and trimming were deduced from the DNA. This table holds over 400,000 clones, 86% found once. Germline CDR1 reads MNHEY; CDR2 reads SVGAGI. Trimming cost V 4 bases and J 6 bases, with 15 bases left between them. This CDR3 region has 14 residues. This TCR was sampled from a woman in her twenties or thirties with active or convalescent COVID-19. The V call is TRBV6-5, the J call TRBJ1-2; D not resolved. Sample: peripheral blood. The CDR3 sequence: CASSSPAPGNGYTF. CDR3 in DNA: TGTGCCAGCAGTTCTCCCGCCCCGGGAAATGGCTACACCTTC.